The rows below give T cell receptor beta chains drawn from one sample of a study of T-cell memory formation after mild COVID-19. TCRdb re-called the 5' RACE reads through MiXCR, storing one row per CDR3 protein. In the table there are fewer than 200,000 distinct CDR3 sequences, approximately 13% of which are singletons. The sample taken for sequencing was PBMCs or a T cell subset sorted from them (not recorded which). These receptor sequences come from a man between 18 and 35 years old who had mild COVID-19 (a few samples of this study predate the infection). Cell type and time point are not known. Each CDR3 is given with its conserved first and last residue. D genes are given only for firm matches. Some rows mark clone size as missing; the rest say once, few, many or name a class of expanded clone.

v_call: TRBV5-1; d_call: -; clone_size: many; j_call: TRBJ1-6; cdr3_nt: TGCGCCAGCAGCTTGGATTCAAATTCACCCCTCCACTTT; cdr3_aa: CASSLDSNSPLHF
v_call: TRBV12-5; d_call: -; clone_size: few; j_call: TRBJ2-3; cdr3_nt: TGTGCTAGTGGGACAGCAGATACGCAGTATTTT; cdr3_aa: CASGTADTQYF
v_call: TRBV6-9; d_call: -; clone_size: -; j_call: TRBJ2-5; cdr3_nt: TGTGCCAGCAGCGTGGAAGGGGTAGCGTGGATTCAAGAGACCCAGTACTTC; cdr3_aa: CASSVEGVAWIQETQYF
v_call: TRBV5-1; d_call: -; clone_size: few; j_call: TRBJ1-1; cdr3_nt: TGCGCCAGCTTCCAGACATCTGCCACTGAAGCTTTCTTT; cdr3_aa: CASFQTSATEAFF
v_call: TRBV5-6; d_call: -; clone_size: -; j_call: TRBJ2-3; cdr3_nt: TGTGCCAGCAGCTTCCCCGCCGGGTCCTCCACAGATACGCAGTATTTT; cdr3_aa: CASSFPAGSSTDTQYF
v_call: TRBV4-2; d_call: -; clone_size: -; j_call: TRBJ2-5; cdr3_nt: TGTGCCAGCAGCCAAGCTGAGAGTGCAGAGACCCAGTACTTC; cdr3_aa: CASSQAESAETQYF
v_call: TRBV7-8; d_call: TRBD1; clone_size: -; j_call: TRBJ2-5; cdr3_nt: TGTGCCAGCAGCTCCCTTCGGGACAGTTCAGGGGAGACCCAGTACTTC; cdr3_aa: CASSSLRDSSGETQYF
v_call: TRBV4-3; d_call: -; clone_size: -; j_call: TRBJ2-2; cdr3_nt: TGCGCCAGCAGCCAAGAATGGGACCCATGGGGCGGGGAGCTGTTTTTT; cdr3_aa: CASSQEWDPWGGELFF
v_call: TRBV7-2; d_call: -; clone_size: -; j_call: TRBJ1-3; cdr3_nt: TGTGCCAGCAGCACGGGTTTGACCATATATTTT; cdr3_aa: CASSTGLTIYF
v_call: TRBV28; d_call: -; clone_size: -; j_call: TRBJ2-2; cdr3_nt: TGTGCCAGCAGTTACGACGGTTGGCACGGGGAGCTGTTTTTT; cdr3_aa: CASSYDGWHGELFF
v_call: TRBV3-1; d_call: TRBD2; clone_size: -; j_call: TRBJ2-1; cdr3_nt: TGTGCCAGCACGGGACTAGCGGGGGAGATCTCCAATGAGCAGTTCTTC; cdr3_aa: CASTGLAGEISNEQFF
v_call: TRBV6-6; d_call: -; clone_size: few; j_call: TRBJ1-5; cdr3_nt: TGTGCCAGCAATCTACTCAGGGTCCTCGAGGGTCAGCCCCAGCATTTT; cdr3_aa: CASNLLRVLEGQPQHF
v_call: TRBV10-3; d_call: -; clone_size: few; j_call: TRBJ2-3; cdr3_nt: TGTGCCATCAGTGAGTCCAGCAGAACCACAGATACGCAGTATTTT; cdr3_aa: CAISESSRTTDTQYF
v_call: TRBV7-2; d_call: TRBD1; clone_size: -; j_call: TRBJ2-4; cdr3_nt: TGTGCCAGCAGCCCTCGGGACAGGGGGGACATTCAGTACTTC; cdr3_aa: CASSPRDRGDIQYF
v_call: TRBV5-1; d_call: TRBD1; clone_size: many; j_call: TRBJ1-4; cdr3_nt: TGCGCCAGCAGTTACCAGGGGGCTGATGAAAAACTGTTTTTT; cdr3_aa: CASSYQGADEKLFF
v_call: TRBV7-6; d_call: TRBD1; clone_size: few; j_call: TRBJ1-2; cdr3_nt: TGTGCCAGCAGCCTGGGACAGGGAAATGGCTACACCTTC; cdr3_aa: CASSLGQGNGYTF
v_call: TRBV5-1; d_call: -; clone_size: many; j_call: TRBJ2-2; cdr3_nt: TGCGCCAGCAGCTTGGACCATCCCACCGGGGAGCTGTTTTTT; cdr3_aa: CASSLDHPTGELFF
v_call: TRBV5-1; d_call: -; clone_size: few; j_call: TRBJ2-1; cdr3_nt: TGCGCCAGCAGCTCACGCCCCACGGGACTCACCGATGAGCAGTTCTTC; cdr3_aa: CASSSRPTGLTDEQFF
v_call: TRBV15; d_call: -; clone_size: -; j_call: TRBJ1-1; cdr3_nt: TGTGCCACCAAACAGGGTCGAACGGAAGCTTTCTTT; cdr3_aa: CATKQGRTEAFF
v_call: TRBV4-3; d_call: -; clone_size: -; j_call: TRBJ2-5; cdr3_nt: TGCGCCAGCAGCCAAGATCCCTCAAAGACCCAGTACTTC; cdr3_aa: CASSQDPSKTQYF
v_call: TRBV6-6; d_call: TRBD1; clone_size: few; j_call: TRBJ2-1; cdr3_nt: TGTGCCACCTCGGGACAGACTTACAATGAGCAGTTCTTC; cdr3_aa: CATSGQTYNEQFF
v_call: TRBV5-6; d_call: -; clone_size: -; j_call: TRBJ2-6; cdr3_nt: TGTGCCAGCAGCTCTCTCCCAGTAGCGGGGGCCAACGTCCTGACTTTC; cdr3_aa: CASSSLPVAGANVLTF
v_call: TRBV29-1; d_call: -; clone_size: -; j_call: TRBJ2-3; cdr3_nt: TGCAGCGTTGTGGGGGGGCTTAAAGATACGCAGTATTTT; cdr3_aa: CSVVGGLKDTQYF
v_call: TRBV9; d_call: TRBD2; clone_size: -; j_call: TRBJ2-3; cdr3_nt: TGTGCCAGCAGCGTAGATGGAGGACTAGCGCCGGGTACGCAGTATTTT; cdr3_aa: CASSVDGGLAPGTQYF
v_call: TRBV9; d_call: -; clone_size: few; j_call: TRBJ2-3; cdr3_nt: TGTGCCAGCAGCGTAGGGATTCTGGTAGCAGATACGCAGTATTTT; cdr3_aa: CASSVGILVADTQYF
v_call: TRBV11-2; d_call: TRBD2; clone_size: -; j_call: TRBJ2-3; cdr3_nt: TGTGCCAGCAGCCGGGGGGGACTAGCCGCACACACAGATACGCAGTATTTT; cdr3_aa: CASSRGGLAAHTDTQYF